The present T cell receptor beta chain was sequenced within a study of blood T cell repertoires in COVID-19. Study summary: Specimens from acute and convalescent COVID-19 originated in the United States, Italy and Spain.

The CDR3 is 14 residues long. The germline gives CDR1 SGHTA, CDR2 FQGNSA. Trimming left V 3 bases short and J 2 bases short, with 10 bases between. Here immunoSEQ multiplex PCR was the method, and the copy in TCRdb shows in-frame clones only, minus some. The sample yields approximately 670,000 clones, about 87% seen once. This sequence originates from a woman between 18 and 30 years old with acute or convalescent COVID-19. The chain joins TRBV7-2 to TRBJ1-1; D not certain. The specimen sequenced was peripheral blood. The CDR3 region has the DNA TGTGCCAGCAGCTTGCTAAATCTAAACACTGAAGCTTTCTTT. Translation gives CASSLLNLNTEAFF.